Presented here are 8 T cell receptor beta chains from one specimen sequenced in a study of cytomegalovirus exposure and HLA in healthy donors. PCR primers comprised 60 Vbeta and 13 Jbeta primers. The assay was immunoSEQ multiplex PCR, and TCRdb's table has in-frame clones only and misses some. The repertoire has some 140,000 clones, about four fifths of them found once; the top ten carry approximately 3%. The sequencing input was PBMCs. These receptor sequences come from a female donor in good health and CMV-seronegative.

The chain recombines TRBV4-3 with TRBJ2-2; 7 bases align to TRBD1. The ends lost 2 bases at V and 7 bases at J; junction bases unmatched: 13. This CDR3 has 17 amino acids. The germline CDR1 and CDR2 sequences are LGHNA and YSLEER. The CDR3 is CASSQPITGVGVGELFF. The CDR3 nucleotides read TGCGCCAGCAGCCAACCGATTACAGGGGTCGGAGTCGGGGAGCTGTTTTTT.

This clone was found once. The chain couples TRBV18 to TRBJ2-5; D unresolved. V lost 0 bases and J lost 5, with 10 bases in between. The CDR3 length is 14 residues. The germline gives CDR1 KGHSH, CDR2 LQKENI. The CDR3 is CASSPPLERETQYF. The CDR3 DNA sequence: TGTGCCAGCTCACCACCGTTGGAGAGGGAGACCCAGTACTTC.

The rearrangement joins TRBV11-3 to TRBJ2-5, with a weak D call TRBD1 (6 bases). CDR3 size: 16 residues. CDR1 and CDR2 (germline): SGHNT, YENEEA. The V end lost 5 bases, the J end lost 5 bases, and 21 bases lay between the germline ends. The CDR3 DNA is TGTGCCAGCAGCACTCCTAGGGACACGGTGGGCGAGACCCAGTACTTC. It yields the protein CASSTPRDTVGETQYF.

The chain combines TRBV5-6 with TRBJ2-5, with D perhaps matching TRBD1 (6 bases). The better agreement between TRBJ2-7 and the DNA end casts doubt on the J call. Per the germline V gene, CDR1 is SGHDT and CDR2 is YYEEEE. The CDR3 covers 16 residues. Here the CDR3 reads CASSPGHLHPFYEQYF. DNA for the CDR3: TGTGCCAGCAGCCCGGGACACCTACACCCATTCTACGAGCAGTACTTC.

This chain connects TRBV29-1 to TRBJ2-7; the match to TRBD1 covers 9 bases. V shed 5 bases, J shed 5 bases, and the junction held 13 bases outside the gene matches. Germline lookup yields CDR1 SQVTM and CDR2 ANQGSEA. The CDR3 loop spans 15 amino acids. CDR3 loop: CSVLMGGTGIHEQYF. The CDR3, as DNA: TGCAGCGTTCTCATGGGGGGGACAGGGATCCACGAGCAGTACTTC.

On this clone itself: One end of the junction varies from germline; a read error may be responsible. The chain uses TRBV18 and TRBJ1-1; D may be TRBD1 (6 bases). This CDR3 is 14 amino acids long. CDR1 is KGHSH, CDR2 LQKENI, per germline. Here the CDR3 DNA reads TGTGTCAGCTCACCACAACAGGGAAACACTGAAGCTTTCTTT. The encoded protein is CVSSPQQGNTEAFF.

The chain recombines TRBV29-1 with TRBJ2-1; TRBD1 is a possible D gene (6 bases). Trimming removed 7 bases from V and 0 bases from J, with 16 bases in between. The CDR3 loop spans 15 amino acids. CDR1 is SQVTM, CDR2 ANQGSEA, per germline. Here the CDR3 DNA reads TGCAGCGCTCGTCAGGGGATCAGCTCCTACAATGAGCAGTTCTTC. Its translation: CSARQGISSYNEQFF.

This clone was counted at least ten times. The chain couples TRBV6-5 to TRBJ2-5; 7 positions agree with TRBD2. Germline V gives CDR1 MNHEY, CDR2 SVGAGI. This CDR3 comprises 15 residues. J gave up 3 bases and V 0 bases, and 4 bases lay outside the gene matches. The CDR3 is CASSYSTSGKETQYF. The CDR3 DNA reads as TGTGCCAGCAGTTACTCGACCAGCGGGAAAGAGACCCAGTACTTC.